One and the same sample provided the 8 T cell receptor beta chains below, sequenced in a study of T cells in Graves' hyperthyroidism and ophthalmopathy. From RNA transcripts, TCR beta CDR3 regions were amplified. The primer set for the first-round RT-PCR of the TCR CDR3 was HTBI. TCRdb analysed the multiplex PCR reads with MiXCR anew, one entry per CDR3 protein. This table holds approximately 870,000 distinct CDR3 sequences, about 38% found once. Sequences were obtained from blood. The receptors stem from a young man with Graves' hyperthyroidism.

The rearrangement uses TRBV5-1 and TRBJ2-5; possibly TRBD1 or TRBD2 for D (6 bases each). The germline V and J ends were trimmed by 4 bases and 1 base, with 17 bases remaining between them. The CDR3 runs 16 residues. The V gene's germline CDR1 is SGHRS and CDR2 YFSETQ. CDR3 DNA sequence: TGCGCCAGCAGCCCCGGTCTGTCGGGGGCCCAAGAGACCCAGTACTTC. It is translated as CASSPGLSGAQETQYF. Looking up the rest from reference TRBV5-1 and TRBJ2-5 gives the full variable domain: KAGVTQTPRYLIKTRGQQVTLSCSPISGHRSVSWYQQTPGQGLQFLFEYFSETQRNKGNFPGRFSGRQFSNSRSEMNVSTLELGDSALYLCASSPGLSGAQETQYFGPGTRLLVL.

This clonotype came up many times. The rearrangement links TRBV10-1 to TRBJ1-1; tentatively, D is TRBD1 (5 bases). CDR1 WNHNN and CDR2 SYGVQD come from the germline V gene (reference sequence). V was clipped by 10 bases and J by 5 bases, with 17 bases between them. This CDR3 has 13 residues. CDR3 nucleotide sequence: TGCGCCACATCAGTCGGGGCTGGTACTGAAGCTTTCTTT. The encoded protein is CATSVGAGTEAFF.

This clonotype was counted many times. This rearrangement joins TRBV24-1 to TRBJ1-1; no clear D gene. From germline, CDR1 is KGHDR and CDR2 SFDVKD. The CDR3 runs 12 residues. Between the trimmed V and J ends, which lost 3 bases and 3 bases, there was a span of 4 bases. CDR3 DNA: TGTGCCACCAGTGATGGGCACACTGAAGCTTTCTTT. Its protein product is CATSDGHTEAFF.

V gene TRBV10-3 combines with J gene TRBJ2-7; 7 bases align to TRBD1. This CDR3 is built from 13 residues. Germline V CDR1 and CDR2: ENHRY, SYGVKD. J was trimmed by 4 bases and V by 10 bases; bases with no gene match: 10. This CDR3 reads CATQTGTLYEQYF. The CDR3 DNA reads TGTGCCACCCAGACAGGGACCCTATACGAGCAGTACTTC.

The chain combines TRBV4-1 with TRBJ1-5, with D perhaps TRBD1 (5 bases). Trimming took off 0 bases at V and 5 bases at J, with 11 bases between the two ends. The CDR3 spans 15 residues. Per germline, CDR1 MGHRA and CDR2 YSYEKL. The chain's CDR3 is CASSQDSGQYQPQHF. The CDR3 bases are TGCGCCAGCAGCCAAGATAGCGGACAATATCAGCCCCAGCATTTT.

This clonotype was counted at least ten times. The chain recombines TRBV15 with TRBJ2-2, with a tentative D call TRBD2 (5 bases). Germline CDR1 LNHNV, CDR2 YYDKDF (reference sequence). V lost 0 bases to trimming and J lost 3 bases, with 11 bases between them. CDR3 length equals 16 residues. The CDR3 DNA follows: TGTGCCACCAGCAGAGATCCGGGGTACGACACCGGGGAGCTGTTTTTT. Its protein product is CATSRDPGYDTGELFF.

This clonotype is a singleton in its sample. The chain has TRBV20-1 and TRBJ2-6, with TRBD2 identical over 7 bases. Germline CDR1 and CDR2: DFQATT and SNEGSKA (reference sequence). With V trimmed by 3 bases and J by 1 base, 12 bases remained unmatched. CDR3 length equals 18 residues. The CDR3 protein is CSARTAAGVTSGANVLTF. DNA for the CDR3: TGCAGTGCTAGGACAGCGGCGGGGGTAACTTCTGGGGCCAACGTCCTGACTTTC.

This clonotype was seen more than once but under ten times. The chain couples TRBV7-2 to TRBJ1-5; TRBD1 agrees at 7 bases. The CDR3 totals 14 residues. J lost 5 bases, V lost 5 bases, and 6 bases had no gene match. Germline V lookup: CDR1 SGHTA, CDR2 FQGNSA. CDR3 DNA sequence: TGTGCCAGCAGCCCTGACAGGGTCGATCAGCCCCAGCATTTT. Encoded protein: CASSPDRVDQPQHF.